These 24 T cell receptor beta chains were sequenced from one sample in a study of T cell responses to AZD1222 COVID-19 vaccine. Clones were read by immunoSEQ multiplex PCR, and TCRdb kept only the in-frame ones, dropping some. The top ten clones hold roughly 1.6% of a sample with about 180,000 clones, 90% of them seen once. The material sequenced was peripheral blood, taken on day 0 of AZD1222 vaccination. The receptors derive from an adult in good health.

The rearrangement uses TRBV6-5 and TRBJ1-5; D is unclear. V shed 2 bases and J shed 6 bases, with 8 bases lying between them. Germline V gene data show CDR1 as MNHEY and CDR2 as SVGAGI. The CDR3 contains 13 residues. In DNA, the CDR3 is TGTGCCAGCAGTTACAGTTCCGTTCAGCCCCAGCATTTT. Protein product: CASSYSSVQPQHF.

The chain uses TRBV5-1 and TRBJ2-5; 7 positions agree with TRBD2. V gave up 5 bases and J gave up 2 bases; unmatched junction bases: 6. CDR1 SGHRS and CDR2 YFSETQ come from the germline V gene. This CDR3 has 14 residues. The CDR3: CASSLVGGQETQYF. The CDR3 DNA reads TGCGCCAGCAGTCTCGTCGGGGGGCAAGAGACCCAGTACTTC.

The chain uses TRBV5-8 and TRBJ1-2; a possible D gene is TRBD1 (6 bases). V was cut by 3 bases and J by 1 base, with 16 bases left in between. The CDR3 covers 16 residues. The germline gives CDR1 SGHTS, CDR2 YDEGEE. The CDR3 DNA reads TGTGCCAGCAGCTACCCCGAGGGGGGTTTTAACTATGGCTACACCTTC. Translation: CASSYPEGGFNYGYTF.

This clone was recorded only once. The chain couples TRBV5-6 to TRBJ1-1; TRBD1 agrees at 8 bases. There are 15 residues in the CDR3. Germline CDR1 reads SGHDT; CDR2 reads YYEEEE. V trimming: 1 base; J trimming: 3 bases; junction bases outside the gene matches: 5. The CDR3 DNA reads TGTGCCAGCAGCTTGCTCGGACAGGGAGACACTGAAGCTTTCTTT. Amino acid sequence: CASSLLGQGDTEAFF.

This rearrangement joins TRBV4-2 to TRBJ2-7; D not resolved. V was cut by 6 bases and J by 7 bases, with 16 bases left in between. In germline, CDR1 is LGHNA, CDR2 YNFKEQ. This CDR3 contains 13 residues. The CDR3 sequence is CASRTASTGEQYF. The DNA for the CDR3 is TGTGCCAGCAGAACTGCATCGACTGGTGAGCAGTACTTC.

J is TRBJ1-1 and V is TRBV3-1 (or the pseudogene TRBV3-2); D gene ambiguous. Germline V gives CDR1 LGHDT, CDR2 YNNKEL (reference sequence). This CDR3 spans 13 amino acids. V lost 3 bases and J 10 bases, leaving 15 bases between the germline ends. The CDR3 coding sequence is TGTGCCAGCAGCCACCTCAAACAGCCTCTAGCTTTCTTT. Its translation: CASSHLKQPLAFF.

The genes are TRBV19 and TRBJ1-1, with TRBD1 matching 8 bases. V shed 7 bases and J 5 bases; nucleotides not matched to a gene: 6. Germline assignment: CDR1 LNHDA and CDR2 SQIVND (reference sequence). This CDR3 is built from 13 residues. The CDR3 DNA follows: TGTGCCAGTATGGACAGGGTTTGGACTGAAGCTTTCTTT. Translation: CASMDRVWTEAFF.

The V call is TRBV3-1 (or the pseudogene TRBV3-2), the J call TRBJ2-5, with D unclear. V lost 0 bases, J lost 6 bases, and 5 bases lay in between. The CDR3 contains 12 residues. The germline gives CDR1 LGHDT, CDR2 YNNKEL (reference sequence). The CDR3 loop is CASSQERKTQYF. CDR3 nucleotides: TGTGCCAGCAGCCAAGAACGGAAGACCCAGTACTTC.

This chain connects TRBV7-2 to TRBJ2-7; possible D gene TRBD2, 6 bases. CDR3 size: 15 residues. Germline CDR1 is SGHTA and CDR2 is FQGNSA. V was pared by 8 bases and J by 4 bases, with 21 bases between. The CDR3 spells CASVRGGTGSYEQYF. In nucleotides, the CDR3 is TGTGCCAGCGTTCGGGGCGGGACGGGATCTTACGAGCAGTACTTC.

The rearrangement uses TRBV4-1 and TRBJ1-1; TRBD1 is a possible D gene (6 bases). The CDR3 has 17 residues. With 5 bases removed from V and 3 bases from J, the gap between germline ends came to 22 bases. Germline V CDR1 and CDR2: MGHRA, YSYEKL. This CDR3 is CASSNDGGRGSDTEAFF. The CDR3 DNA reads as TGCGCCAGCAGCAATGATGGGGGGCGGGGTTCGGACACTGAAGCTTTCTTT.

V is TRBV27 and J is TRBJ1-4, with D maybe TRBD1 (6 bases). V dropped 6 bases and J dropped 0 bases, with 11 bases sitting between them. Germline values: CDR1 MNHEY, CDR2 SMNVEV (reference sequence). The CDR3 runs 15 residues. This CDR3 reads CASSKNRATNEKLFF. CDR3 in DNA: TGTGCCAGCAGCAAAAACAGGGCAACTAATGAAAAACTGTTTTTT.

CDR3 protein: CASRERNQGKLFF. CDR3 nucleotides: TGTGCCAGCAGAGAGAGGAATCAGGGAAAACTGTTTTTT. J is TRBJ1-4 and V is TRBV2; a weak D match, TRBD1 (5 bases). The germline V and J ends were trimmed by 6 bases and 10 bases, with 15 bases remaining between them. CDR1 and CDR2 from the germline V gene are SNHLY and FYNNEI. CDR3 length: 13 amino acids.

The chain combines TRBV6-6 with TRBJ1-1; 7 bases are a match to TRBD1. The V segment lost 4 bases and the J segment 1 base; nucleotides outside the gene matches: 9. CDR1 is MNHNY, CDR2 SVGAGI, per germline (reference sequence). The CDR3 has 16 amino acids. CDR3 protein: CASSSKTGTANTEAFF. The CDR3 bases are TGTGCCAGCAGTTCAAAGACCGGGACAGCGAACACTGAAGCTTTCTTT.

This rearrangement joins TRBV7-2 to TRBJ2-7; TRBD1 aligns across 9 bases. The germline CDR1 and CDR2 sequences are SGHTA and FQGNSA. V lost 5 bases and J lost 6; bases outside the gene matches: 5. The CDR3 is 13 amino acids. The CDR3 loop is CASSLQGAGEQYF. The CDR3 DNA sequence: TGTGCCAGCAGCCTACAGGGGGCGGGCGAGCAGTACTTC.

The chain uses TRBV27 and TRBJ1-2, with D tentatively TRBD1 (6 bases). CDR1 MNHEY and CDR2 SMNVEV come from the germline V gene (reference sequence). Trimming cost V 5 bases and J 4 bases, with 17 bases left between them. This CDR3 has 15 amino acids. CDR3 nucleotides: TGTGCCAGCAGTCCAACAGGGAGAGGTGTCTATGGCTACACCTTC. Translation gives CASSPTGRGVYGYTF.

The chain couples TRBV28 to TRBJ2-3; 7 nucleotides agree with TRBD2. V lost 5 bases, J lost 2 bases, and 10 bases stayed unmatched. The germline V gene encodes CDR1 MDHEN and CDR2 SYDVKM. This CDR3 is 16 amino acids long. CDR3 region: CASSPLAGDPTDTQYF. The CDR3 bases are TGTGCCAGCAGTCCTCTGGCGGGGGACCCCACAGATACGCAGTATTTT.

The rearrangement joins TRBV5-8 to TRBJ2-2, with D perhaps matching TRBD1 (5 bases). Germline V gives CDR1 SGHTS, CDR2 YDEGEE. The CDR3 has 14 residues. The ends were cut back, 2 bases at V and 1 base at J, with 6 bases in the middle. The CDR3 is CASSFRGNTGELFF. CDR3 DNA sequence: TGTGCCAGCAGCTTTAGGGGGAACACCGGGGAGCTGTTTTTT.

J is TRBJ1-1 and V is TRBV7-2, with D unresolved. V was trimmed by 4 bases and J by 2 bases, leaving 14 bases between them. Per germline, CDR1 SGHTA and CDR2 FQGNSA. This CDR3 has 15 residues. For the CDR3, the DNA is TGTGCCAGCAGCTCCCGTGAAGGCAGAAACACTGAAGCTTTCTTT. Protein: CASSSREGRNTEAFF. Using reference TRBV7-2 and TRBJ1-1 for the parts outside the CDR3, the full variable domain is GAGVSQSPSNKVTEKGKDVELRCDPISGHTALYWYRQSLGQGLEFLIYFQGNSAPDKSGLPSDRFSAERTGGSVSTLTIQRTQQEDSAVYLCASSSREGRNTEAFFGQGTRLTVV.

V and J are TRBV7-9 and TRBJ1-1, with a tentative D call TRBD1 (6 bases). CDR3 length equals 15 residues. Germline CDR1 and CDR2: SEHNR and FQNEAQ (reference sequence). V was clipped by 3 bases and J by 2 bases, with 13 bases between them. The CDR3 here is CASSFGGAINTEAFF. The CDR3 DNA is TGTGCCAGCAGCTTCGGGGGGGCAATAAACACTGAAGCTTTCTTT.

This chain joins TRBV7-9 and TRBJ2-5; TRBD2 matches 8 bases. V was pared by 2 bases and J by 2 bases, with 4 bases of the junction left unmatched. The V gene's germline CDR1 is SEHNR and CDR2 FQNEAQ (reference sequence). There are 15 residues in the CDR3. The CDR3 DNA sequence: TGTGCCAGCAGCTTAATCGGGACTAGTCAAGAGACCCAGTACTTC. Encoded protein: CASSLIGTSQETQYF. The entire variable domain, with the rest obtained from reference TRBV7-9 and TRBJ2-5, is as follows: DTGVSQNPRHKITKRGQNVTFRCDPISEHNRLYWYRQTLGQGPEFLTYFQNEAQLEKSRLLSDRFSAERPKGSFSTLEIQRTEQGDSAMYLCASSLIGTSQETQYFGPGTRLLVL.

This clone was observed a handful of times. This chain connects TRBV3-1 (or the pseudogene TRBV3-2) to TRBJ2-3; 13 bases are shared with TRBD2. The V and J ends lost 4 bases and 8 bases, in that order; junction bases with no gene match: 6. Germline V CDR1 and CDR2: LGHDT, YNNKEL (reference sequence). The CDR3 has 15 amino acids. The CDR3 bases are TGTGCCAGCAGCCCCACTAGCGGGGGGGCTAGTACGCAGTATTTT. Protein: CASSPTSGGASTQYF.

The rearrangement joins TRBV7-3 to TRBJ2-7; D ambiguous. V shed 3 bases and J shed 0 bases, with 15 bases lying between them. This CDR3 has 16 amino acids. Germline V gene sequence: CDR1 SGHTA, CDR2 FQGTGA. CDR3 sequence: CASSLNPSGFSYEQYF. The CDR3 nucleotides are TGTGCCAGCAGCTTGAACCCCTCTGGTTTCTCCTACGAGCAGTACTTC.

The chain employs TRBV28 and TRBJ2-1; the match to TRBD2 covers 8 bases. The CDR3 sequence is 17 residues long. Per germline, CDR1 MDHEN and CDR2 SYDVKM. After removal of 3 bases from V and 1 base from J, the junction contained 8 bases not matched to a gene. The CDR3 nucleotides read TGTGCCAGCAGTTTGCTGTCTAGCGGGTTGTCCTACAATGAGCAGTTCTTC. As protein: CASSLLSSGLSYNEQFF.

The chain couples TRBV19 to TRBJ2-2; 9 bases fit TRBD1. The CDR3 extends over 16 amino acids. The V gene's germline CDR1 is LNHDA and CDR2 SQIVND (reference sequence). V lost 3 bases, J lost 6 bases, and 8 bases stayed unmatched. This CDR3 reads CASSIRPDRGAGELFF. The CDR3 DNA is TGTGCCAGTAGTATCCGTCCGGACAGGGGCGCCGGGGAGCTGTTTTTT.